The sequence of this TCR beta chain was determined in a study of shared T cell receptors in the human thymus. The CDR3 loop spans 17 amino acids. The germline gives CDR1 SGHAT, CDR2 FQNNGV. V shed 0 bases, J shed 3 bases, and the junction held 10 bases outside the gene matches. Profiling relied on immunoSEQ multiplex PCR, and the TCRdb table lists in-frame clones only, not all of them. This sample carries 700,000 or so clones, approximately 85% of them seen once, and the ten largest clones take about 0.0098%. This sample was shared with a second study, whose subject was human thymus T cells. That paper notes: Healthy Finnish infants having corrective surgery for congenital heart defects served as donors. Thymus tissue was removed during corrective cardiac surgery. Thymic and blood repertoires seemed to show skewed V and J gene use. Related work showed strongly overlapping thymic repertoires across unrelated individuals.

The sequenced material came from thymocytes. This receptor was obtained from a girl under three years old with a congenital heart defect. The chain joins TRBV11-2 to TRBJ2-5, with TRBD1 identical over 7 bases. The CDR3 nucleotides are TGTGCCAGCAGCTTAGAATTCCGGGACAGAGTGAAAGAGACCCAGTACTTC. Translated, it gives CASSLEFRDRVKETQYF.